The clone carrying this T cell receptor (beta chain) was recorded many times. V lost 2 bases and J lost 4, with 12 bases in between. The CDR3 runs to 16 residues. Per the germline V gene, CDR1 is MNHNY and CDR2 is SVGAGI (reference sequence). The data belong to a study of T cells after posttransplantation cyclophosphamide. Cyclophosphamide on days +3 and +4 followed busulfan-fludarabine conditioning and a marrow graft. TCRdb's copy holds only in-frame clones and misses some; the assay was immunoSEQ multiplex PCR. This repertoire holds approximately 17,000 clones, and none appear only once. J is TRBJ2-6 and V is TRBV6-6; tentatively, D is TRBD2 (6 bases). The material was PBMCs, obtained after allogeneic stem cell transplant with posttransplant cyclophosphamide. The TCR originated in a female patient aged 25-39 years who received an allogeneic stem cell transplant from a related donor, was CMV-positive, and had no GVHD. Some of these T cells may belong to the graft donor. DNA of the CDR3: TGTGCCAGCAGTTACACGGGGGACGGGGGGGCCAACGTCCTGACTTTC. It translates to CASSYTGDGGANVLTF.